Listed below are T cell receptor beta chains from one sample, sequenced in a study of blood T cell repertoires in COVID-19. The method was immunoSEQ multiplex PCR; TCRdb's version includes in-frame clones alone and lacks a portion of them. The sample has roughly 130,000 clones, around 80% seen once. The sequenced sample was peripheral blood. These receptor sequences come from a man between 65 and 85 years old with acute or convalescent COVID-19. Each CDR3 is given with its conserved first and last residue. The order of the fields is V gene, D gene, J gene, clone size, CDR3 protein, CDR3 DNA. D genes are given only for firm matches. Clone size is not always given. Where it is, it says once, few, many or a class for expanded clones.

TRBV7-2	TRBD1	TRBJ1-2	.	CASSLGTGAIYGYTF	TGTGCCAGCAGCCTCGGGACAGGGGCTATCTATGGCTACACCTTC
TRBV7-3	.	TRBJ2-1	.	CASSLSQNNEQFF	TGTGCCAGCAGCTTAAGCCAGAACAATGAGCAGTTCTTC
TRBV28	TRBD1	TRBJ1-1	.	CASSLSARTGGGTEAFF	TGTGCCAGCAGTTTATCCGCCCGGACAGGAGGCGGCACTGAAGCTTTCTTT
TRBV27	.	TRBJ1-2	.	CASSFRHRGIGFYGYTF	TGTGCCAGCAGTTTCAGACACCGGGGTATTGGTTTTTATGGCTACACCTTC
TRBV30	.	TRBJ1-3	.	CAWSVYRNTIYF	TGTGCCTGGAGTGTATATCGAAACACCATATATTTT
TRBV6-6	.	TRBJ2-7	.	CASSYSSGEQYF	TGTGCCAGCAGTTACTCCTCCGGCGAGCAGTACTTC
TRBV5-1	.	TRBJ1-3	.	CASSLASGADTIYF	TGCGCCAGCAGCTTGGCGTCAGGGGCTGACACCATATATTTT
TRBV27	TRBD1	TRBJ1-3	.	CASSLRGGNSGNTIYF	TGTGCCAGCAGTTTAAGAGGGGGCAACTCTGGAAACACCATATATTTT
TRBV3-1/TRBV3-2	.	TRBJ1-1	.	CASSQDFRGTEAFF	TGTGCCAGCAGCCAAGATTTCAGGGGCACTGAAGCTTTCTTT
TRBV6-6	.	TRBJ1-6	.	CASTPDRFYSPLHF	TGTGCCAGCACCCCCGACAGGTTTTATTCACCCCTCCACTTT
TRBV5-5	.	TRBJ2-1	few	CASSLGVAEEQFF	TGTGCCAGCAGCTTGGGGGTGGCGGAGGAGCAGTTCTTC